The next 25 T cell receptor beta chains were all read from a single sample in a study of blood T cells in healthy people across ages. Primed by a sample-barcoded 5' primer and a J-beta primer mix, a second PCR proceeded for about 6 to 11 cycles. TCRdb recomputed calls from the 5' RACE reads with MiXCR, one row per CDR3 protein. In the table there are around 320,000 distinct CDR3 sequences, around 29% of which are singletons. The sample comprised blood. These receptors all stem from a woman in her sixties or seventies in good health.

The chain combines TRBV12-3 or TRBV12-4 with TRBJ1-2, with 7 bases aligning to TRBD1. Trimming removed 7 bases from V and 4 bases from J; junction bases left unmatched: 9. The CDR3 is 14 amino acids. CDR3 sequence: CASTLQGELYGYTF. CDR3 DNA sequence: TGTGCCAGCACGCTGCAGGGGGAACTCTATGGCTACACCTTC.

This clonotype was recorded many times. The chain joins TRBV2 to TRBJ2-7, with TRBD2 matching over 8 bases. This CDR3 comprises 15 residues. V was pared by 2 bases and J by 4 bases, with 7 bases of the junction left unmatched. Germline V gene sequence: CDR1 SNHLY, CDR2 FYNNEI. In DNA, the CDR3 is TGTGCCAGCAGTGAAATAGCGGGAAGAGGGTACGAGCAGTACTTC. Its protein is CASSEIAGRGYEQYF.

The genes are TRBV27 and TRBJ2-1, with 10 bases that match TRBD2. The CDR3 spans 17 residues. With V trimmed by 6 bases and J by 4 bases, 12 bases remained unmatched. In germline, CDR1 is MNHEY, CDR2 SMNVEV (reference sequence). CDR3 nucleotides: TGTGCCAGCAGCGCAGCTAGCGGGAGTATCACTTACAATGAGCAGTTCTTC. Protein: CASSAASGSITYNEQFF.

The CDR3 DNA is TGTGCCAGCAGCCCCAATCTTGCAACTAATGAAAAACTGTTTTTT. The encoded protein is CASSPNLATNEKLFF. The chain combines TRBV7-2 with TRBJ1-4; no clear D gene. The ends were cut back, 5 bases at V and 0 bases at J, with 10 bases in the middle. There are 15 residues in the CDR3. Germline CDR1 SGHTA, CDR2 FQGNSA.

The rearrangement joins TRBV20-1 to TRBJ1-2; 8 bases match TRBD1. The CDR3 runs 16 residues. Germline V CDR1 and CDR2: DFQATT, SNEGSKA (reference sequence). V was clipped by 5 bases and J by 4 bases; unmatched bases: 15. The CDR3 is CSADRGRDRRFYGYTF. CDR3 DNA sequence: TGCAGTGCTGACCGCGGGAGGGACAGGCGATTCTATGGCTACACCTTC.

The CDR3 DNA reads TGTGCCAGCAGCCAGACTAGCGGGAGGACAGATACGCAGTATTTT. Amino acid sequence: CASSQTSGRTDTQYF. The chain employs TRBV7-2 and TRBJ2-3, with 13 bases that match TRBD2. Germline V gene data show CDR1 as SGHTA and CDR2 as FQGNSA. The CDR3 covers 15 residues. J lost 3 bases, V lost 5 bases, and 2 bases had no gene match. Complete variable domain (other parts from reference TRBV7-2 and TRBJ2-3): GAGVSQSPSNKVTEKGKDVELRCDPISGHTALYWYRQSLGQGLEFLIYFQGNSAPDKSGLPSDRFSAERTGGSVSTLTIQRTQQEDSAVYLCASSQTSGRTDTQYFGPGTRLTVL.

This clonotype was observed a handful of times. As DNA, the CDR3 is TGTGCCAGCAGCCTGGGGGGACGGACGCAAGAGACCCAGTACTTC. Protein sequence: CASSLGGRTQETQYF. This chain connects TRBV28 to TRBJ2-5, with D maybe TRBD2 (6 bases). V was shortened by 6 bases and J by 2 bases, with 16 bases between the two germline ends. Germline V lookup: CDR1 MDHEN, CDR2 SYDVKM. This CDR3 region has 15 residues.

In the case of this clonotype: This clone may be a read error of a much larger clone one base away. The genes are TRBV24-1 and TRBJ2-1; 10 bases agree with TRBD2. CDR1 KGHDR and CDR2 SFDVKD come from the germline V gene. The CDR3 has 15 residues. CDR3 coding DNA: TGTGCCACCTCGAAAACTAGCGGGACTTACAATGAGAAGTTCTTC. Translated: CATSKTSGTYNEKFF.

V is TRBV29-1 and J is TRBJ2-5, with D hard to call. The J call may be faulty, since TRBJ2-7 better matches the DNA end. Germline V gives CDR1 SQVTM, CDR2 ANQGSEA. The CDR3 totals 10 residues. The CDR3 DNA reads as TGCAGCGTTGGGACGTACGAGCAGTACTTC. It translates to CSVGTYEQYF.

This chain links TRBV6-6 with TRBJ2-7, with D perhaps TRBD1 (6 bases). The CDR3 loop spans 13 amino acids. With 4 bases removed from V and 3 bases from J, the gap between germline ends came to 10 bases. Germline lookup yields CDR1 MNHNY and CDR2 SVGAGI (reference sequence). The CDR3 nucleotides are TGTGCCAGCAGTTGGGACACTTACTACGAGCAGTACTTC. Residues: CASSWDTYYEQYF.

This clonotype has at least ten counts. CDR3 bases: TGTGCCAGCAGTACAGTCGGACAGGGGTCGGCAAAACTGTTTTTT. Amino acid sequence: CASSTVGQGSAKLFF. The chain joins TRBV28 to TRBJ1-4; 9 bases align to TRBD1. With V trimmed by 5 bases and J by 10 bases, 11 bases remained unmatched. The CDR3 runs 15 residues. Germline V lookup: CDR1 MDHEN, CDR2 SYDVKM.

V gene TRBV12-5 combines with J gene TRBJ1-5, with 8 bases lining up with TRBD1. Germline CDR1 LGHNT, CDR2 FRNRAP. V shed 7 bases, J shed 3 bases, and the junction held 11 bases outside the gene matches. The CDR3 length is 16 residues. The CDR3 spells CASAEPGTGFNQPQHF. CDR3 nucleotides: TGTGCTAGTGCCGAACCCGGGACAGGCTTCAATCAGCCCCAGCATTTT.

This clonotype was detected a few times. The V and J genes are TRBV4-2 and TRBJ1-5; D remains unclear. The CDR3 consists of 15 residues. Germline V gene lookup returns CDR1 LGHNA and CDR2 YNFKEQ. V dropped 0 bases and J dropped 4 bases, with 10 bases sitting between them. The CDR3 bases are TGTGCCAGCAGCCAAGATATCGCCGGAAATCAGCCCCAGCATTTT. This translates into CASSQDIAGNQPQHF.

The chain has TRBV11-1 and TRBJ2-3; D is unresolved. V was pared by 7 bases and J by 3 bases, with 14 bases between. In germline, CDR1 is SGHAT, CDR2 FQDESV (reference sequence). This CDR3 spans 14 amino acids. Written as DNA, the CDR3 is TGTGCCAGCACCTCCGTGTGGGCGACAGATACGCAGTATTTT. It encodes CASTSVWATDTQYF.

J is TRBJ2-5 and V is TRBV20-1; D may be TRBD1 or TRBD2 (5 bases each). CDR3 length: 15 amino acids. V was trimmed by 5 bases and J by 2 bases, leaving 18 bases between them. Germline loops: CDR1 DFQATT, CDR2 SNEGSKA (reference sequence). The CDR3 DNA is TGCAGTGCTGACGCTCCGGGACCGGGGCAAGAGACCCAGTACTTC. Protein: CSADAPGPGQETQYF.

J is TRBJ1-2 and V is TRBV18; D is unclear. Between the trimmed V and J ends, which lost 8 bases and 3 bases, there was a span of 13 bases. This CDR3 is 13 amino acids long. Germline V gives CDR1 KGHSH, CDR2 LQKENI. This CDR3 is CASPRSGDYGYTF. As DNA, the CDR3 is TGTGCCAGCCCACGGTCTGGGGACTATGGCTACACCTTC.

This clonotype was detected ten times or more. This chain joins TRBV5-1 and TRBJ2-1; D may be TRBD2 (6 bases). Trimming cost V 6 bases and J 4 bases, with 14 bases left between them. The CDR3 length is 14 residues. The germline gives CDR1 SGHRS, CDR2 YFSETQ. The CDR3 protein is CASKGGEGYNEQFF. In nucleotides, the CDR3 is TGCGCCAGCAAGGGCGGGGAAGGGTACAATGAGCAGTTCTTC.

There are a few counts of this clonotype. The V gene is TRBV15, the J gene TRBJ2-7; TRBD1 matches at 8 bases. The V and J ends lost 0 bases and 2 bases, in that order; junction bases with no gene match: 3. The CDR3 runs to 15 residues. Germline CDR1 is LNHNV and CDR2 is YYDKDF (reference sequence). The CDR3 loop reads CATSRDRQGPYEQYF. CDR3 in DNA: TGTGCCACCAGCAGAGATCGACAGGGGCCCTACGAGCAGTACTTC.

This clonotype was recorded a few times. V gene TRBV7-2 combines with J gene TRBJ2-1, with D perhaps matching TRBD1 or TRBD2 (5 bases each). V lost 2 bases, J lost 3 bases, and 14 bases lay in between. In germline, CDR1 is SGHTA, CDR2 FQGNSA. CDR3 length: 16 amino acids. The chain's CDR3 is CASSLRPGRLYNEQFF. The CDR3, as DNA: TGTGCCAGCAGCTTAAGACCGGGACGGCTCTACAATGAGCAGTTCTTC.

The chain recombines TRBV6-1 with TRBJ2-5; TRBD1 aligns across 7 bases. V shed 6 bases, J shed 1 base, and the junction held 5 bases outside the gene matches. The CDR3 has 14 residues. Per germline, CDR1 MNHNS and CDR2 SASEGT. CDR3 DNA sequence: TGTGCCAGCAGCCAAGGGACAGCCCAAGAGACCCAGTACTTC. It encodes CASSQGTAQETQYF.

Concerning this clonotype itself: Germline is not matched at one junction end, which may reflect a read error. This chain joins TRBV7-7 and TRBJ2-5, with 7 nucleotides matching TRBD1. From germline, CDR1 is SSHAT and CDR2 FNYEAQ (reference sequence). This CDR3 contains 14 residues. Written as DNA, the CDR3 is TGTGCTAGCAGCTCAGACAGGGCCGGAGAGACCCAGTACTTC. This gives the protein CASSSDRAGETQYF.

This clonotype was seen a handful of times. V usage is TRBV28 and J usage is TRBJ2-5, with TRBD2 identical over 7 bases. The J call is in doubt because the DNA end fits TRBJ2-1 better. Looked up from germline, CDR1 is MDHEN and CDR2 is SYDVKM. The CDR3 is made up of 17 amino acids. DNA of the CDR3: TGTGCCAGCAGTTTAATCGCCGGGACCCCGGGGGGCAATGAGCAGTTCTTC. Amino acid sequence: CASSLIAGTPGGNEQFF.

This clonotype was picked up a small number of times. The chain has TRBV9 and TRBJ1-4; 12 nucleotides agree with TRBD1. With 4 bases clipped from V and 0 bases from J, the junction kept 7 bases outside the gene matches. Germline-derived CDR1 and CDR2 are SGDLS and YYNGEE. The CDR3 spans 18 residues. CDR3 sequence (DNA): TGTGCCAGCAGCCCTGGGACAGGGGGCCAACCAACTAATGAAAAACTGTTTTTT. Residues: CASSPGTGGQPTNEKLFF.

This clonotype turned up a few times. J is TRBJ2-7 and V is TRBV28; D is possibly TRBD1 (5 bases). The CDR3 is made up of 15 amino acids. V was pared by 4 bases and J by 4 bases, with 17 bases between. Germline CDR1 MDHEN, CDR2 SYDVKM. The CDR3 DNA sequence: TGTGCCAGCAGTTCTGGACATGCCCAAGGTTACGAGCAGTACTTC. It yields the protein CASSSGHAQGYEQYF.

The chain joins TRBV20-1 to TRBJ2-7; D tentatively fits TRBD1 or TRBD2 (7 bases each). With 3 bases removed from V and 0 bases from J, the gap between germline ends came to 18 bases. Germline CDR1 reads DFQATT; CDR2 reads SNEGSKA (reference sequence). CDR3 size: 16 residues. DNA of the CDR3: TGCAGTGCTAGGGGGGTTGAGCGGGACAGCTCCTACGAGCAGTACTTC. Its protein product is CSARGVERDSSYEQYF.